The clone carrying this TCR beta chain was detected only a few times. The antigen is undetermined. The CDR3 is made up of 16 amino acids. Trimming at V came to 4 bases and at J to 0 bases, leaving 6 bases not matched to a gene. From germline, CDR1 is LNHDA and CDR2 SQIVND (reference sequence). This record belongs to a study of cytomegalovirus exposure and HLA in healthy donors. The study, taken as a whole, reports: The availability of immune exposure information extended only to CMV serostatus. Later analysis found that TCR beta chains associated with HLA were more clonally expanded than other, equally common chains.

Both 60 Vbeta primers and 13 Jbeta primers went into the PCR. The protocol was immunoSEQ multiplex PCR, while the TCRdb copy is restricted to in-frame clones and leaves out a portion. This table holds about 150,000 clones, roughly 9.4% found once. The rearrangement uses TRBV19 and TRBJ1-3; TRBD1 aligns across 7 bases. This TCR came from a male donor in good health and CMV-seronegative. What was sequenced was PBMCs. This chain's CDR3 is CASSRDSLISGNTIYF. In nucleotides, the CDR3 is TGTGCCAGTAGTAGGGACAGCCTAATCTCTGGAAACACCATATATTTT.